This T cell receptor (beta chain) stems from a study of shared clonotypes between healthy human individuals. In regard to this clone: The target antigen is unknown. The sample carries other DNA sequences with the same CDR3.

All donors were healthy HIV-negative adults lacking recent acute infections or vaccinations. The data were produced by immunoSEQ multiplex PCR, yet TCRdb's version contains in-frame clones alone and is incomplete. The sample comprises some 1 million clones, around 76% of which are singletons, and about 1.4% rests with the top ten. Overall study results and limits: It was observed that 5% to 6% of naive CD4 clonotypes were shared across a handful of donors.

Per germline, CDR1 KGHSH and CDR2 LQKENI. CDR3 length: 12 amino acids. V lost 6 bases, J lost 1 base, and 6 bases lay in between. This TCR derives from a man between 18 and 35 years old in good health. Material: memory CD4+ T cells sorted from blood. The subset denotes: CD45RA-negative fraction. The V gene is TRBV18, the J gene TRBJ1-1; D is unclear. CDR3 region: CASSKPNTEAFF. The CDR3 bases are TGTGCCAGCTCGAAGCCGAACACTGAAGCTTTCTTT.